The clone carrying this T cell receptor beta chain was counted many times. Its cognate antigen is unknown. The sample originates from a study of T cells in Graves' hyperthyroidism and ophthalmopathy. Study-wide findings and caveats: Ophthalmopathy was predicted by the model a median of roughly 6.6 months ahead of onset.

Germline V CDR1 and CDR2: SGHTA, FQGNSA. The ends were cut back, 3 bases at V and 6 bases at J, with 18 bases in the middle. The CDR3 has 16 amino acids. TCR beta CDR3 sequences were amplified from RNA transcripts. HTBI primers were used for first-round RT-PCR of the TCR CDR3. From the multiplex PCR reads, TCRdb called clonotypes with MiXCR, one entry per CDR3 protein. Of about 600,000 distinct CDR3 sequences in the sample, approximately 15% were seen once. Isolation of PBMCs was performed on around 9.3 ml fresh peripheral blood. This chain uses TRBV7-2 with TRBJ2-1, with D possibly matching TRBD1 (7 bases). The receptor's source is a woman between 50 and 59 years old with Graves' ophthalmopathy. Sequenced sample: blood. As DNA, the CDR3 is TGTGCCAGCAGCTTCCCCCAGGGGGGAGCCTCCAATGAGCAGTTCTTC. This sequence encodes CASSFPQGGASNEQFF.